Below, 32 T cell receptor beta chains from the same sample are listed, as sequenced in a study of shared clonotypes between healthy human individuals. Sequencing used immunoSEQ multiplex PCR; TCRdb keeps in-frame clones, though not all of them. The sample includes about 1,500,000 clones, roughly 96% of them seen just once. Sequencing input: naive CD4+ T cells sorted from blood. Indicated subset: CD45RA+ positively selected. The receptors here all came from a man aged 25 to 40 in good health.

This rearrangement joins TRBV7-3 to TRBJ2-3, with 8 bases aligning to TRBD2. With V trimmed by 5 bases and J by 3 bases, 13 bases remained unmatched. Germline lookup yields CDR1 SGHTA and CDR2 FQGTGA. The length of the CDR3 is 17 residues. The CDR3 sequence: CASSIAGQVAGTDTQYF. CDR3 nucleotide sequence: TGTGCCAGCAGCATAGCCGGGCAGGTAGCGGGGACAGATACGCAGTATTTT.

The chain links TRBV9 to TRBJ1-1; D not resolved. Looked up from germline, CDR1 is SGDLS and CDR2 is YYNGEE. The CDR3 covers 15 residues. Trimming removed 4 bases at V and 1 base at J, with 14 bases between. The CDR3 sequence is CASSPTQSKNTEAFF. For the CDR3, the DNA is TGTGCCAGCAGCCCAACTCAATCCAAGAACACTGAAGCTTTCTTT. Complete variable domain (other parts from reference TRBV9 and TRBJ1-1): DSGVTQTPKHLITATGQRVTLRCSPRSGDLSVYWYQQSLDQGLQFLIQYYNGEERAKGNILERFSAQQFPDLHSELNLSSLELGDSALYFCASSPTQSKNTEAFFGQGTRLTVV.

The genes are TRBV7-2 and TRBJ2-4, with 11 bases lining up with TRBD1. Germline trimming cut 5 bases from V and 1 base from J; bases unmatched to any gene: 13. CDR1 and CDR2 from the germline V gene are SGHTA and FQGNSA. The CDR3 sequence is 19 residues long. In DNA form, the CDR3 reads TGTGCCAGCAGCCTATTACCGCGGACAGGGGGCATTGCCAAAAACATTCAGTACTTC. Protein: CASSLLPRTGGIAKNIQYF.

CDR3 amino acids: CASSPPPQGPNEQYF. The DNA of the CDR3 is TGTGCCAGCAGCCCACCTCCCCAGGGGCCCAACGAGCAGTACTTC. The chain joins TRBV6-6 to TRBJ2-7, with D possibly matching TRBD1 (6 bases). This CDR3 region has 15 residues. Germline V CDR1 and CDR2: MNHNY, SVGAGI (reference sequence). The V end was cut by 6 bases, the J end by 5 bases, with 20 bases between.

The rearrangement links TRBV18 to TRBJ1-5, with D tentatively TRBD1 (6 bases). CDR1 is KGHSH and CDR2 is LQKENI in the germline V gene. The CDR3 covers 12 residues. V lost 5 bases to trimming and J lost 11 bases, with 13 bases between them. The CDR3 nucleotides are TGTGCCAGCTCAGCGGGGGCAGGGGCCCAGCATTTT. Its protein product is CASSAGAGAQHF.

The rearrangement uses TRBV19 and TRBJ2-2; 9 nucleotides agree with TRBD1. CDR3 length equals 15 residues. Germline trimming cut 6 bases from V and 7 bases from J; bases unmatched to any gene: 9. The germline V gene has CDR1 LNHDA and CDR2 SQIVND (reference sequence). CDR3 DNA: TGTGCCAGTAGGACAGGGGGTTTGTTACACGGGGAGCTGTTTTTT. Protein product: CASRTGGLLHGELFF.

The chain uses TRBV11-2 and TRBJ1-2, with TRBD1 identical over 12 bases. The CDR3 has 18 amino acids. The germline CDR1 and CDR2 sequences are SGHAT and FQNNGV. With V trimmed by 5 bases and J by 6 bases, 16 bases remained unmatched. In nucleotides, the CDR3 is TGTGCCAGCAGCACACCCCGCCGGGACAGGGGGCGCAATAATGGCTACACCTTC. Protein sequence: CASSTPRRDRGRNNGYTF.

The V and J genes are TRBV5-1 and TRBJ2-3; D call uncertain. Per the germline V gene, CDR1 is SGHRS and CDR2 is YFSETQ. V lost 0 bases and J lost 4, with 9 bases in between. This CDR3 is 14 amino acids long. The CDR3 sequence is CASSLGGISDTQYF. The CDR3 DNA reads as TGCGCCAGCAGCTTGGGTGGTATATCAGATACGCAGTATTTT.

This rearrangement joins TRBV7-9 to TRBJ1-1, with 7 bases matching TRBD1. This CDR3 spans 14 amino acids. Trimming removed 7 bases from V and 2 bases from J; junction bases left unmatched: 7. Germline CDR1 is SEHNR and CDR2 is FQNEAQ (reference sequence). The CDR3 region has the DNA TGTGCCAGCACCCGACAGGGTATAAACACTGAAGCTTTCTTT. It yields the protein CASTRQGINTEAFF.

This chain joins TRBV21-1 and TRBJ2-4; the table assigns TRBD2, which was not confirmed against the DNA. TRBV21-1 is a known pseudogene. This CDR3 is 15 amino acids long. The CDR3 sequence is CASSPERLAKNIQYF. For the CDR3, the DNA is TGTGCCAGCAGCCCCGAGAGACTAGCCAAAAACATTCAGTACTTC.

In the case of this clone: This sample also contains other DNA sequences that code for the same CDR3. The chain couples TRBV5-1 to TRBJ2-7; 9 positions agree with TRBD2. From germline, CDR1 is SGHRS and CDR2 YFSETQ. The CDR3 extends over 14 amino acids. The junction had 6 bases not matched to a gene; V was cut back by 1 base and J by 7 bases. CDR3 coding DNA: TGCGCCAGCAGCTTGACTAGCGGGTCGGGTGAGCAGTACTTC. Protein: CASSLTSGSGEQYF.

Here the CDR3 DNA reads TGTGCCAGCAGGCAGAAGAGCTCCTACAATGAGCAGTTCTTC. This codes for CASRQKSSYNEQFF. The chain uses TRBV6-4 and TRBJ2-1; D remains ambiguous. This CDR3 has 14 amino acids. CDR1 is MRHNA, CDR2 SNTAGT, per germline. Trimming left V 6 bases short and J 0 bases short, with 9 bases between.

This chain links TRBV6-6 with TRBJ2-1, with D perhaps matching TRBD2 (5 bases). This CDR3 has 13 amino acids. V lost 2 bases to trimming and J lost 7 bases, with 9 bases between them. Germline V gene data show CDR1 as MNHNY and CDR2 as SVGAGI (reference sequence). The CDR3 nucleotides are TGTGCCAGCAGTTACGAGCGGCAAAATGAGCAGTTCTTC. Translation: CASSYERQNEQFF.

The chain carries TRBV2 and TRBJ1-5; TRBD1 matches 7 bases. V was pared by 6 bases and J by 5 bases, with 7 bases of the junction left unmatched. The CDR3 is 14 amino acids. Germline V gene sequence: CDR1 SNHLY, CDR2 FYNNEI. CDR3 DNA: TGTGCCAGCAGCCTGACAGGGAGGGATCAGCCCCAGCATTTT. Translated: CASSLTGRDQPQHF.

The chain carries TRBV29-1 and TRBJ2-3, with 9 bases that match TRBD1. The CDR3 is 14 amino acids. Trimming cost V 6 bases and J 2 bases; bases outside gene matches: 6. From germline, CDR1 is SQVTM and CDR2 ANQGSEA. The CDR3: CSVDRDRVTDTQYF. CDR3 sequence (DNA): TGCAGCGTCGACCGGGACAGGGTCACAGATACGCAGTATTTT.

The V gene is TRBV7-2, the J gene TRBJ2-1; D not certain. From germline, CDR1 is SGHTA and CDR2 FQGNSA. The V gene lost 1 base and the J gene lost 5 bases, with 9 bases spanning the gap. The CDR3 consists of 14 residues. CDR3 residues: CASSLEVLNNEQFF. The DNA for the CDR3 is TGTGCCAGCAGCTTAGAGGTTTTGAACAATGAGCAGTTCTTC.

The chain carries TRBV6-6 and TRBJ2-2; weak D call: TRBD2 (5 bases). The germline gives CDR1 MNHNY, CDR2 SVGAGI (reference sequence). CDR3 length: 16 residues. Trimming pared 5 bases from V and 0 bases from J, leaving 13 bases between. The CDR3 loop is CASSRVLGANTGELFF. CDR3 nucleotides: TGTGCCAGCAGTCGGGTTTTGGGAGCGAACACCGGGGAGCTGTTTTTT.

The genes are TRBV5-4 and TRBJ2-7; D not certain. The V gene's germline CDR1 is SGHNT and CDR2 YYREEE (reference sequence). Deletions cut 1 base from V and 2 bases from J, with 10 bases between. The CDR3 extends over 14 amino acids. CDR3 DNA sequence: TGTGCCAGCAGCTTGCTGGGTGCAACCTACGAGCAGTACTTC. Its protein product is CASSLLGATYEQYF.

Regarding this clone: Other DNA sequences from this sample encode an identical CDR3 as well. The chain recombines TRBV5-1 with TRBJ2-7; 13 bases fit TRBD2. Germline CDR1 SGHRS, CDR2 YFSETQ. The V gene end was trimmed by 4 bases and the J gene end by 4 bases; junction bases not matched to a gene: 5. This CDR3 comprises 15 residues. CDR3 amino acids: CASSPGLAGVYEQYF. The CDR3 DNA reads TGCGCCAGCAGCCCTGGACTAGCGGGAGTGTACGAGCAGTACTTC.

The chain is built from TRBV27 and TRBJ2-6; the match to TRBD1 covers 10 bases. Germline V gene lookup returns CDR1 MNHEY and CDR2 SMNVEV (reference sequence). The CDR3 loop spans 16 amino acids. J gave up 5 bases and V 4 bases, and 5 bases lay outside the gene matches. The CDR3 region is CASSSGQGLWANVLTF. Here the CDR3 DNA reads TGTGCCAGCAGTTCGGGACAGGGGCTCTGGGCCAACGTCCTGACTTTC.

The J gene is TRBJ2-7, the V gene TRBV27; 8 positions agree with TRBD2. Losses at the gene ends were 8 bases for V and 6 bases for J; bases not matched to a gene: 12. The CDR3 is 14 amino acids. CDR1 MNHEY and CDR2 SMNVEV come from the germline V gene (reference sequence). CDR3 residues: CASGEPGREREQYF. The DNA of the CDR3 is TGTGCCAGCGGAGAACCCGGGAGGGAGCGCGAGCAGTACTTC.

The rearrangement links TRBV30 to TRBJ2-2; 9 nucleotides agree with TRBD2. CDR1 is GTSNPN, CDR2 SVGIG, per germline (reference sequence). V lost 3 bases and J lost 7; bases outside the gene matches: 6. CDR3 length equals 14 residues. The CDR3 spells CAWRREGQVGELFF. Here the CDR3 DNA reads TGTGCCTGGAGGCGGGAGGGCCAGGTCGGGGAGCTGTTTTTT.

The V and J genes are TRBV2 and TRBJ2-2, with TRBD1 as a possible D gene (6 bases). Germline CDR1 SNHLY, CDR2 FYNNEI. Trimming removed 3 bases from V and 1 base from J, with 9 bases in between. This CDR3 has 15 amino acids. The CDR3 DNA sequence: TGTGCCAGCAGTGACAGCAGGGGGAACACCGGGGAGCTGTTTTTT. Translated, it gives CASSDSRGNTGELFF. The full variable domain, rest sourced from reference TRBV2 and TRBJ2-2, is EPEVTQTPSHQVTQMGQEVILRCVPISNHLYFYWYRQILGQKVEFLVSFYNNEISEKSEIFDDQFSVERPDGSNFTLKIRSTKLEDSAMYFCASSDSRGNTGELFFGEGSRLTVL.

A note on this clone: The same CDR3 also results from other DNA sequences found in this sample. The rearrangement uses TRBV27 and TRBJ1-1; 10 bases are shared with TRBD1. Germline V lookup: CDR1 MNHEY, CDR2 SMNVEV (reference sequence). The CDR3 is made up of 14 amino acids. With 6 bases clipped from V and 1 base from J, the junction kept 2 bases outside the gene matches. The CDR3 loop reads CASSRQGANTEAFF. The DNA for the CDR3 is TGTGCCAGCAGCCGACAGGGGGCGAACACTGAAGCTTTCTTT.

This chain uses TRBV5-8 with TRBJ2-1; TRBD2 agrees at 14 bases. Trimming took 0 bases from V and 4 from J; bases not matched to a gene: 9. This CDR3 is 19 amino acids long. Germline V lookup: CDR1 SGHTS, CDR2 YDEGEE. The CDR3 DNA reads as TGTGCCAGCAGCTTGGGGGGGACTAGCGGGAGTAGGCCATACAATGAGCAGTTCTTC. Protein: CASSLGGTSGSRPYNEQFF.

The gene calls are TRBV19 and TRBJ2-1, with D perhaps TRBD1 (5 bases). The CDR3 extends over 13 amino acids. Trimming removed 0 bases at V and 9 bases at J, with 9 bases between. Germline V CDR1 and CDR2: LNHDA, SQIVND (reference sequence). The CDR3 loop reads CASSIEVRAEQFF. CDR3 nucleotides: TGTGCCAGTAGTATAGAGGTCAGGGCTGAGCAGTTCTTC. The full variable domain, with the rest looked up from reference TRBV19 and TRBJ2-1, is DGGITQSPKYLFRKEGQNVTLSCEQNLNHDAMYWYRQDPGQGLRLIYYSQIVNDFQKGDIAEGYSVSREKKESFPLTVTSAQKNPTAFYLCASSIEVRAEQFFGPGTRLTVL.

This chain uses TRBV5-1 with TRBJ1-1, with TRBD1 identical over 7 bases. V was pared by 4 bases and J by 1 base, with 10 bases of the junction left unmatched. Germline V CDR1 and CDR2: SGHRS, YFSETQ. The CDR3 runs to 16 residues. DNA for the CDR3: TGCGCCAGCAGCCCTACCTCGACAGGGCAGAACACTGAAGCTTTCTTT. Translation: CASSPTSTGQNTEAFF.

V is TRBV5-4 and J is TRBJ2-3; the D is unclear. Germline CDR1 SGHNT, CDR2 YYREEE (reference sequence). The V gene lost 0 bases and the J gene lost 0 bases, with 8 bases spanning the gap. CDR3 length equals 15 residues. In nucleotides, the CDR3 is TGTGCCAGCAGCTTGGGAACAGCTAGCACAGATACGCAGTATTTT. As protein: CASSLGTASTDTQYF.

V usage is TRBV7-2 and J usage is TRBJ2-1; D assignment may be TRBD1 or TRBD2 (5 bases each). Per germline, CDR1 SGHTA and CDR2 FQGNSA. This CDR3 comprises 14 residues. Trimming took 5 bases from V and 6 from J, leaving 14 bases between them. Written as DNA, the CDR3 is TGTGCCAGCAGCGCCGGGACCCGGGGCAATGAGCAGTTCTTC. This gives the protein CASSAGTRGNEQFF.

The chain combines TRBV28 with TRBJ2-2; D might be TRBD2 (5 bases). Germline lookup yields CDR1 MDHEN and CDR2 SYDVKM. V was shortened by 3 bases and J by 5 bases, with 10 bases between the two germline ends. This CDR3 has 14 residues. The CDR3 protein is CASSFLSGTGELFF. The CDR3 DNA is TGTGCCAGCAGTTTTCTGTCGGGGACCGGGGAGCTGTTTTTT.

The chain couples TRBV11-1 to TRBJ2-7, with D perhaps matching TRBD2 (5 bases). The CDR3 contains 11 residues. Germline V gene lookup returns CDR1 SGHAT and CDR2 FQDESV (reference sequence). The V gene lost 2 bases and the J gene lost 7 bases, with 6 bases spanning the gap. The CDR3 bases are TGTGCCAGCAGCTTATCGGGGGAGCAGTACTTC. This codes for CASSLSGEQYF. The full variable domain, its missing parts supplied by reference TRBV11-1 and TRBJ2-7, is EAEVAQSPRYKITEKSQAVAFWCDPISGHATLYWYRQILGQGPELLVQFQDESVVDDSQLPKDRFSAERLKGVDSTLKIQPAELGDSAMYLCASSLSGEQYFGPGTRLTVT.

As regards this clone: One end of the junction fails to match germline, which may point to a read error. The V and J genes are TRBV7-7 and TRBJ2-7; D is unclear. From germline, CDR1 is SSHAT and CDR2 FNYEAQ (reference sequence). CDR3 length: 13 residues. CDR3 loop: CASSLALGHEQYF. The CDR3 coding sequence is TGTGCTAGCAGCTTAGCCCTTGGGCACGAGCAGTACTTC.